The rows below give T cell receptor beta chains drawn from one sample of a study of blood T cell repertoires in COVID-19. TCRdb's copy holds only in-frame clones and misses some; the assay was immunoSEQ multiplex PCR. The sample includes approximately 270,000 clones, roughly 88% of them seen just once. The sample consisted of peripheral blood. The source of these receptors is a woman between 65 and 79 years old with acute or convalescent COVID-19. Both conserved end residues are part of each CDR3. The D gene is left open where the match is weak. Some rows have no size entry. The others give once, few or many, or a class for an expanded clone.

DNA: TGTGCCAGCAGCGTAGCTCGGGGGGGAAGTGAAAAACTGTTTTTT
CDR3: CASSVARGGSEKLFF
size: once
V: TRBV9
D: .
J: TRBJ1-4

DNA: TGTGCCAGCAGCTTGGGGGCGAACACTGAAGCTTTCTTT
CDR3: CASSLGANTEAFF
size: .
V: TRBV5-5
D: .
J: TRBJ1-1

DNA: TGTGCCAGCGTTAATCAGCGGGAAGGGTACGAGCAGTACTTC
CDR3: CASVNQREGYEQYF
size: .
V: TRBV2
D: TRBD2
J: TRBJ2-7

DNA: TGCGCCAGCAGCTTGGAGGGACTAGGAAGGACCGGGGAGCTGTTTTTT
CDR3: CASSLEGLGRTGELFF
size: .
V: TRBV5-1
D: TRBD2
J: TRBJ2-2

DNA: TGTGCCATCAGTGCCACTAGCGGCTCCTACAATGAGCAGTTCTTC
CDR3: CAISATSGSYNEQFF
size: .
V: TRBV10-3
D: TRBD2
J: TRBJ2-1

DNA: TGTGCCAGCAGCCAGGCGGGGACTAGCGGGGGGAGCAAGACCCAGTACTTC
CDR3: CASSQAGTSGGSKTQYF
size: .
V: TRBV3-1/TRBV3-2
D: TRBD2
J: TRBJ2-5

DNA: TGTGCCAGTAGCGGGGGGATTGACAATGAGCAGTTCTTC
CDR3: CASSGGIDNEQFF
size: .
V: TRBV7-6
D: TRBD2
J: TRBJ2-1

DNA: TGCGCCAGCAGCCAAGGACTGTACACCGGGGAGCTGTTTTTT
CDR3: CASSQGLYTGELFF
size: .
V: TRBV4-1
D: .
J: TRBJ2-2

DNA: TGTGCCAGCAGCCGGGGACAGGGGAGTGAACCCCTCCACTTT
CDR3: CASSRGQGSEPLHF
size: .
V: TRBV7-9
D: TRBD1
J: TRBJ1-6

DNA: TGTGCCAGCAGTTGGGGACAGGGCGGCTACAATGAGCAGTTCTTC
CDR3: CASSWGQGGYNEQFF
size: .
V: TRBV7-2
D: TRBD1
J: TRBJ2-1

DNA: TGTGCCAGCAGCTTACCAGGGCTAGAGACCCAGTACTTC
CDR3: CASSLPGLETQYF
size: once
V: TRBV7-6
D: .
J: TRBJ2-5

DNA: TGTGCCAGTAGTATACAGGGTACGCCCCAGCATTTT
CDR3: CASSIQGTPQHF
size: .
V: TRBV19
D: .
J: TRBJ1-5

DNA: TGTGCCAGCAGACCCCTGGGACTAGCGGGGGCAGATACGCAGTATTTT
CDR3: CASRPLGLAGADTQYF
size: .
V: TRBV27
D: TRBD2
J: TRBJ2-3

DNA: TGTGCCAGCAGCTTAGTGCTTCGAGGTGAGCAGTACTTC
CDR3: CASSLVLRGEQYF
size: .
V: TRBV7-2
D: .
J: TRBJ2-7

DNA: TGTGCCATCAGTGAAGAGGTCGGTAATAATTCACCCCTCCACTTT
CDR3: CAISEEVGNNSPLHF
size: .
V: TRBV10-3
D: .
J: TRBJ1-6

DNA: TGTGCCAGCAGCTTGTCCGGGACAGGGTATGGCTACACCTTC
CDR3: CASSLSGTGYGYTF
size: .
V: TRBV5-4
D: TRBD1
J: TRBJ1-2

DNA: TGCAGTTCCTGGGCGGGAGGTGGCTACACCTTC
CDR3: CSSWAGGGYTF
size: .
V: TRBV20-1
D: .
J: TRBJ1-2

DNA: TGCAGCGTCAAAACCACAGAGACGGGAGAGCAGTTCTTC
CDR3: CSVKTTETGEQFF
size: .
V: TRBV29-1
D: .
J: TRBJ2-1

DNA: TGTGCCAGCAGCCAAGATAGCGACGCTAACTATGGCTACACCTTC
CDR3: CASSQDSDANYGYTF
size: .
V: TRBV3-1/TRBV3-2
D: .
J: TRBJ1-2

DNA: TGCGCCAGCAGCTTGGGCGGAGCTGGAAACACCATATATTTT
CDR3: CASSLGGAGNTIYF
size: .
V: TRBV5-1
D: .
J: TRBJ1-3

DNA: TGTGCCAGCAGCCGTCCCCCGGGGGACCAAGAGACCCAGTACTTC
CDR3: CASSRPPGDQETQYF
size: .
V: TRBV11-2
D: .
J: TRBJ2-5

DNA: TGTGCCAGCAGCTTAGCGGGTTACACCATATATTTT
CDR3: CASSLAGYTIYF
size: .
V: TRBV11-2
D: .
J: TRBJ1-3

DNA: TGCGCCAGCAGCTTGGGAGGAGGAGAGCAGTACTTC
CDR3: CASSLGGGEQYF
size: .
V: TRBV5-1
D: .
J: TRBJ2-7

DNA: TGTGCCAGCTGGGACAGGGCGACTGAAGCTTTCTTT
CDR3: CASWDRATEAFF
size: .
V: TRBV6-5
D: TRBD1
J: TRBJ1-1

DNA: TGTGCCAGCAGCCAAGATGCCAGGACTAACTATGGCTACACCTTC
CDR3: CASSQDARTNYGYTF
size: .
V: TRBV14
D: .
J: TRBJ1-2

DNA: TGTGCCAGCAGCCAGGCGACAGGACACACTGAAGCTTTCTTT
CDR3: CASSQATGHTEAFF
size: few
V: TRBV3-1/TRBV3-2
D: .
J: TRBJ1-1

DNA: TGTGCCAGTAGTATATCGGGGTCTATAGATTCCTACGAGCAGTACTTC
CDR3: CASSISGSIDSYEQYF
size: once
V: TRBV19
D: .
J: TRBJ2-7

DNA: TGTGCCAGCAGTGACCCCTTGACAGGGAACTCCTACGAGCAGTACTTC
CDR3: CASSDPLTGNSYEQYF
size: few
V: TRBV2
D: TRBD1
J: TRBJ2-7

DNA: TGTGCCAGCAGCTGGACAGGGGAGGAAGGCTACACCTTC
CDR3: CASSWTGEEGYTF
size: few
V: TRBV7-2
D: TRBD1
J: TRBJ1-2

DNA: TGTGCCAGCAGCTTAACGGGCCCAGATACGCAGTATTTT
CDR3: CASSLTGPDTQYF
size: once
V: TRBV7-3
D: .
J: TRBJ2-3

DNA: TGTGCCAGCAGCTCAGGGGGGTACACTGAAGCTTTCTTT
CDR3: CASSSGGYTEAFF
size: .
V: TRBV7-9
D: TRBD1
J: TRBJ1-1

DNA: TGTGCCAGCAGCCAACCGGGGGGCTACGAGCAGTACTTC
CDR3: CASSQPGGYEQYF
size: .
V: TRBV6-5
D: TRBD2
J: TRBJ2-7

DNA: TGTGCCAGCAGTTTGCGGGCAGATCGAAACTATGGCTACACCTTC
CDR3: CASSLRADRNYGYTF
size: few
V: TRBV27
D: .
J: TRBJ1-2

DNA: TGCGCCAGCAGTGAGTCGGGCCGGGACTCCCATCTTAGCACAGATACGCAGTATTTT
CDR3: CASSESGRDSHLSTDTQYF
size: .
V: TRBV10-1
D: .
J: TRBJ2-3

DNA: TGTGCCAGCAGTGTCGAGGGTTCGGTGCTCTATGGCTACACCTTC
CDR3: CASSVEGSVLYGYTF
size: .
V: TRBV2
D: .
J: TRBJ1-2

DNA: TGCGCCAGCAGCTTGGGACAGGGGTTCACTGAAGCTTTCTTT
CDR3: CASSLGQGFTEAFF
size: .
V: TRBV5-1
D: TRBD1
J: TRBJ1-1

DNA: TGTGCCAGCTCAGCCTCCGAGACAGGGTATGGCTACACCTTC
CDR3: CASSASETGYGYTF
size: .
V: TRBV18
D: TRBD1
J: TRBJ1-2

DNA: TGTGCCAGCAGCCCCGACTCCCGCCCTTGGGGGGCCAACGTCCTGACTTTC
CDR3: CASSPDSRPWGANVLTF
size: .
V: TRBV3-1/TRBV3-2
D: .
J: TRBJ2-6

DNA: TGTGCCTGGAGTGCTCTGGGACACCTCTATGGCTACACCTTC
CDR3: CAWSALGHLYGYTF
size: .
V: TRBV30
D: .
J: TRBJ1-2

DNA: TGTGCCAGCAGTGAACAGGGGGTTGCATATGGCTACACCTTC
CDR3: CASSEQGVAYGYTF
size: .
V: TRBV25-1
D: TRBD1
J: TRBJ1-2

DNA: TGTGCCAGCGGCCTAGACAGGGGGGGATTCTATGGCTACACCTTC
CDR3: CASGLDRGGFYGYTF
size: .
V: TRBV6-5
D: TRBD1
J: TRBJ1-2

DNA: TGTGCCAGCAGCTTGGCCCCGGAGGCTGAAGCTTTCTTT
CDR3: CASSLAPEAEAFF
size: .
V: TRBV5-5
D: .
J: TRBJ1-1

DNA: TGCGCCAGCAGCCAAGATATAGGACTAGCGGGGGAGAACACCGGGGAGCTGTTTTTT
CDR3: CASSQDIGLAGENTGELFF
size: .
V: TRBV4-1
D: TRBD2
J: TRBJ2-2

DNA: TGTGCCAGCAGCCGACAGGGAGCGACACCCCTCCACTTT
CDR3: CASSRQGATPLHF
size: .
V: TRBV13
D: TRBD1
J: TRBJ1-6

DNA: TGTGCCAGCGAGGTGCTAGCGGGGGGGCACATCGCCAATGAGCAGTTCTTC
CDR3: CASEVLAGGHIANEQFF
size: .
V: TRBV2
D: TRBD2
J: TRBJ2-1

DNA: TGTGCCATCGAAGGGGGAAGGGGAACTTCGCAGGATGGCTACACCTTC
CDR3: CAIEGGRGTSQDGYTF
size: few
V: TRBV10-3
D: .
J: TRBJ1-2